This T cell receptor beta chain was sequenced in a study of blood T cell repertoires in COVID-19. Study overall: Both acute and convalescent COVID-19 samples were obtained from the United States, Italy and Spain. Sources were T cells, B-cell-depleted T cells, or PBMCs; the material itself was cDNA or gDNA.

The data were produced by immunoSEQ multiplex PCR, yet TCRdb's version contains in-frame clones alone and is incomplete. The repertoire has more than 250,000 clones, around 89% of them found once; the top ten carry roughly 6.1%. The CDR3 contains 17 residues. Germline V gene lookup returns CDR1 SGDLS and CDR2 YYNGEE. Unmatched junction bases numbered 14, after V lost 4 bases and J lost 3 bases. The chain carries TRBV9 and TRBJ2-3, with TRBD2 identical over 7 bases. Specimen: peripheral blood. The receptor's source is a woman in her 50s with COVID-19, enrolled during active disease. CDR3 nucleotides: TGTGCCAGCAGCCCCCGCGTGTCCAGCGGGAATACAGATACGCAGTATTTT. Protein product: CASSPRVSSGNTDTQYF.